Below, 15 T cell receptor beta chains from the same sample are listed, as sequenced in a study of beta chain features in type 1 diabetes. The investigators reverse transcribed all of the isolated RNA, so they sequenced expressed TCRB transcripts. Clones were read by immunoSEQ multiplex PCR, and TCRdb kept only the in-frame ones, dropping some. The sample includes around 280,000 clones, 14% to 15% seen only once; the top ten take approximately 0.015%. Whole-study findings and limits: In every one of the four CD4+ subsets, TCRB CDR3s were moderately but significantly shorter in Type 1 diabetes patients.

Antigens for these TCRs are unknown. Sequenced sample: naive CD4+ T cells from blood. The source of these receptors is a man between 18 and 29 years old with type 1 diabetes.

The chain employs TRBV6-5 and TRBJ1-2; possibly TRBD1 for D (5 bases). The V end was cut by 0 bases, the J end by 5 bases, with 13 bases between. The CDR3 has 15 residues. Germline CDR1 and CDR2: MNHEY and SVGAGI. DNA for the CDR3: TGTGCCAGCAGTTACTCGACCTTCGGGGGTTATGGCTACACCTTC. Translating gives CASSYSTFGGYGYTF.

This clone was found a few times. The chain links TRBV7-9 to TRBJ2-1; 8 positions agree with TRBD1. The V gene's germline CDR1 is SEHNR and CDR2 FQNEAQ (reference sequence). There are 16 residues in the CDR3. V gave up 6 bases and J gave up 4 bases; unmatched junction bases: 11. Written as DNA, the CDR3 is TGTGCCAGCAGTCATACGCAGAGGACAGGGTACAATGAGCAGTTCTTC. This sequence encodes CASSHTQRTGYNEQFF.

V and J are TRBV5-1 and TRBJ2-6; possible D gene TRBD2, 6 bases. Germline CDR1 reads SGHRS; CDR2 reads YFSETQ. V was cut by 0 bases and J by 2 bases, with 12 bases left in between. This CDR3 contains 17 residues. CDR3 amino acids: CASSLAPTGAGANVLTF. The CDR3 nucleotides read TGCGCCAGCAGCTTGGCCCCGACGGGGGCTGGGGCCAACGTCCTGACTTTC.

V usage is TRBV5-1 and J usage is TRBJ2-7; no firm D call. Trimming took 0 bases from V and 3 from J, leaving 10 bases between them. Germline CDR1 reads SGHRS; CDR2 reads YFSETQ. The CDR3 runs 14 residues. This CDR3 is CASSLVGSRYEQYF. The CDR3 bases are TGCGCCAGCAGCTTGGTGGGCAGCCGCTACGAGCAGTACTTC.

The chain combines TRBV30 with TRBJ2-3, with D unclear. Trimming removed 5 bases at V and 4 bases at J, with 13 bases between. The germline V gene encodes CDR1 GTSNPN and CDR2 SVGIG (reference sequence). This CDR3 is built from 13 residues. Written as DNA, the CDR3 is TGTGCCTGGGTCCCCAACAGCCCAGATACGCAGTATTTT. Encoded protein: CAWVPNSPDTQYF.

This clone came up once. V and J are TRBV28 and TRBJ2-3; 11 positions match TRBD1. Trimming at V came to 7 bases and at J to 4 bases, leaving 7 bases not matched to a gene. Germline CDR1 is MDHEN and CDR2 is SYDVKM. The CDR3 has 15 residues. CDR3 sequence: CASTPGGQGADTQYF. CDR3 nucleotides: TGTGCCAGCACCCCTGGGGGACAGGGGGCAGATACGCAGTATTTT.

The CDR3 region has the DNA TGCGCCAGCAGCCTAAACAGGGGGAATGAGCAGTTCTTC. Protein product: CASSLNRGNEQFF. The chain recombines TRBV5-1 with TRBJ2-1, with 8 bases fitting TRBD1. CDR1 is SGHRS, CDR2 YFSETQ, per germline. This CDR3 spans 13 amino acids. After removal of 4 bases from V and 7 bases from J, the junction contained 4 bases not matched to a gene.

This clone was detected only a few times. This chain uses TRBV7-9 with TRBJ2-7, with TRBD1 as a possible D gene (6 bases). CDR1 and CDR2 (germline): SEHNR, FQNEAQ (reference sequence). Trimming shortened V by 4 bases and J by 6 bases, and 10 bases separated the two germline ends. The CDR3 covers 12 residues. The CDR3 region has the DNA TGTGCCAGCAGCTCACAGGGCCGCGAGCAGTACTTC. Residues: CASSSQGREQYF.

V and J are TRBV7-2 and TRBJ2-3, with 8 bases that match TRBD2. The CDR3 is 15 amino acids. The germline V gene encodes CDR1 SGHTA and CDR2 FQGNSA. J gave up 4 bases and V 1 base, and 4 bases lay outside the gene matches. The CDR3 DNA reads as TGTGCCAGCAGCTTAGTTAGCGGGGCAGCAGATACGCAGTATTTT. As protein: CASSLVSGAADTQYF.

This chain links TRBV15 with TRBJ2-2, with TRBD2 matching over 10 bases. This CDR3 comprises 16 residues. V lost 5 bases and J lost 6; bases outside the gene matches: 9. CDR1 and CDR2 from the germline V gene are LNHNV and YYDKDF (reference sequence). CDR3 nucleotides: TGTGCCACCAGCCCCCGGGTAGCGGGGGGAGCCGGGGAGCTGTTTTTT. As protein: CATSPRVAGGAGELFF. The whole variable domain, filled in from reference TRBV15 and TRBJ2-2, reads DAMVIQNPRYQVTQFGKPVTLSCSQTLNHNVMYWYQQKSSQAPKLLFHYYDKDFNNEADTPDNFQSRRPNTSFCFLDIRSPGLGDTAMYLCATSPRVAGGAGELFFGEGSRLTVL.

This chain connects TRBV7-9 to TRBJ1-5, with TRBD1 identical over 8 bases. The CDR3 runs 15 residues. The trim removed 5 bases at V and 5 bases at J, leaving 8 bases unmatched. Germline values: CDR1 SEHNR, CDR2 FQNEAQ (reference sequence). The CDR3 protein is CASSAGRGRDQPQHF. The CDR3, as DNA: TGTGCCAGCAGCGCCGGCAGGGGGCGAGATCAGCCCCAGCATTTT.

V is TRBV7-2 and J is TRBJ1-2, with D possibly TRBD1 on 5 matching bases. The CDR3 is made up of 15 amino acids. V lost 3 bases and J 5 bases, leaving 16 bases between the germline ends. The germline gives CDR1 SGHTA, CDR2 FQGNSA. CDR3: CASSFYRQPGYGYTF. The CDR3 DNA sequence: TGTGCCAGCAGCTTCTACCGACAGCCTGGGTATGGCTACACCTTC.

This clone has more than one count but fewer than ten. The chain joins TRBV21-1 to TRBJ2-2; TRBD1, the table's D call, lacks a check against the DNA. TRBV21-1 is listed as a pseudogene. This CDR3 region has 16 residues. The CDR3 loop is CAAASPTGRYGGELFF. CDR3 in DNA: TGTGCCGCAGCCTCCCCAACAGGGCGGTATGGCGGGGAGCTGTTTTTT.

The V call is TRBV28, the J call TRBJ2-6; TRBD1 might be the D (6 bases). The CDR3 covers 15 residues. The germline gives CDR1 MDHEN, CDR2 SYDVKM. The ends were cut back, 10 bases at V and 0 bases at J, with 13 bases in the middle. In DNA, the CDR3 is TGTGCCACTACGGACAGCGACTCTGGGGCCAACGTCCTGACTTTC. This gives the protein CATTDSDSGANVLTF.

The V gene is TRBV9, the J gene TRBJ1-1, with 9 bases lining up with TRBD1. Germline CDR1 SGDLS, CDR2 YYNGEE. After removal of 4 bases from V and 1 base from J, the junction contained 11 bases not matched to a gene. This CDR3 is 17 amino acids long. The CDR3 DNA follows: TGTGCCAGCAGCCTCACGAGGGGGACAGGGAAGAACACTGAAGCTTTCTTT. It codes for CASSLTRGTGKNTEAFF.